This entry is about one T cell receptor beta chain. In its sample, this clonotype was seen many times. The clone's antigen remains unknown. Within one base of it there is no much larger clone, and no base qualities were kept. The data belong to a study of T cells in Graves' hyperthyroidism and ophthalmopathy (dated by TCRdb to the late 2010s). Study-wide context: Peripheral blood was sampled at the time of initial diagnosis, prior to any treatment. According to the paper, TCR Vbeta CDR3 sequencing was carried out on some 140 peripheral blood samples, which came from more than 40 ophthalmopathy, around 74 hyperthyroidism and approximately 17 progressor patients. The 95 to 100 discovery patients were randomly split 7:3 into training and test sets. To identify TCR V-J signatures that set the groups apart, the researchers used a discovery cohort of more than 95 patients, made up of approximately 43 with Graves' ophthalmopathy and some 60 with stable Graves' hyperthyroidism. Whether ophthalmopathy could be predicted prospectively was tested in an independent validation cohort made up of approximately 19 hyperthyroidism patients plus 17 patients who later progressed to ophthalmopathy. In addition, the study compared T-cell repertoires in thyroid tissue and in blood from over 5 Graves' hyperthyroidism patients. Once sampling was done, hyperthyroidism patients were given methimazole at a starting dose of 30 mg daily, whereas ophthalmopathy patients were given high-dose intravenous methylprednisolone.

Results and caveats for the whole study, not just this receptor: Most expanded thyroid clonotypes (frequency above 0.001) were also found in blood, which suggests that blood repertoires may mirror thyroid immune responses. Sample size was not statistically predetermined, and investigators were not blinded to group allocation. During validation, the model predicted progression to ophthalmopathy a median of about 5.9 months ahead of onset, with more than 60% sensitivity and roughly 75% specificity. A model built on a 13 V-J signature distinguished ophthalmopathy from stable hyperthyroidism, reaching over 85% sensitivity and approximately 83% specificity in cross-validation and 80%/75% in testing.

A patient counted as having stable Graves' hyperthyroidism if no progression to ophthalmopathy occurred over 18 months of follow-up. Hyperthyroidism patients were aged 18 to 65 years and newly diagnosed, with disease duration of less than 2 months. Exclusion was applied to patients with uncontrolled infections, other autoimmune diseases, pregnancy or lactation. Diagnoses relied on clinical symptoms, serum thyroxine and TRAb, thyroid ultrasound and orbital computed tomography. PBMCs were separated from roughly 10 ml of fresh peripheral blood using Ficoll-Paque density gradient centrifugation. Total RNA was extracted with Trizol reagent, and quality was checked on an Agilent 2100 Bioanalyzer. The TCR beta CDR3 regions were amplified from RNA transcripts. The first round of RT-PCR for the TCR CDR3 was performed with the HTBI primer set and the Qiagen OneStep RT-PCR kit. A second multiplex PCR round built the libraries, followed by size selection and purification. Paired-end sequencing of the libraries was performed with 100 bp reads on an Illumina HiSeq2000. For the original study's pipeline: SOAPnuke was used to process the raw data, with reads discarded if the reads contained adapters or uncalled bases, had a mean Phred below 15, or lacked an exact constant-primer or identifier match. COPE v1.2.5 was used to merge high-quality paired reads, and clonotypes were defined as unique nucleotide sequences. Clonotypes were aligned to IMGT TRBV, TRBD and TRBJ reference segments using MiTCR v1.1. Only V-J combinations with frequency above 0.0001, covering roughly 99% of repertoires, were analysed. The TCS score was defined as the ratio of F50 (clonal expansion) to E x V (chaos), calculated using BLOSUM62-based TCRdist between CDR3 peptides within each V-J. Welch's t-statistics and random forest reduced roughly 540 V-J features to 13, which were used in a naive Bayes classifier (R e1071). TCRdb trimmed public reads at Q25 via fastp, called clones via MiXCR and kept in-frame beta chains. Each CDR3 protein gets just one entry, which takes the most common genes and DNA from the rows behind it. What appears here as the V and J calls and clone size reflects TCRdb's work, not the paper's. The sample data list approximately 430,000 distinct CDR3 sequences, and roughly 14% of these were observed just once. The top ten constitute around 7.3% of the sample.

This sequence was found in a woman aged 18-35 years with Graves' hyperthyroidism. Input material: blood.

The DNA sequence follows: TGCAGTGCTAGACCCCAGGCTAGATTCGCCGGGGAGCTGTTTTTT. Its protein is CSARPQARFAGELFF. Here the chain combines TRBV20-1 and TRBJ2-2, with the D gene not confidently named. Relative to germline, V is 2 bases shorter and J is 6 bases shorter, with 16 bases between their ends. The CDR3 contains 15 residues, cysteine and phenylalanine counted. Here the CDR3 DNA is all that survives: 45 bases in frame from base 1. CDR1 and CDR2, looked up from the germline V gene (reference sequence), are DFQATT and SNEGSKA.